Detailed here is one T cell receptor (beta chain). Its target is not known. The data were obtained in a study of vaccination effects on CD4 cells after COVID-19. Overall study findings and caveats: The study had few convalescent patients and no early post-infection timepoints. Only a single clone (1 of 255 vaccine-induced clones in healthy vaccinees) cross-reacted with common cold coronaviruses.

The V gene lost 0 bases and the J gene lost 5 bases, with 10 bases spanning the gap. CDR1 and CDR2 (germline): MNHEY, SVGAGI. The CDR3 totals 14 residues. The culture ran for 10 to 11 days, and then CD4+ T cells were isolated. Subjects were given two BNT162b2 or mRNA-1273 vaccine doses. The authors replaced half the medium with IL-2 medium on days 3 and 7. Profiling relied on immunoSEQ multiplex PCR, and the TCRdb table lists in-frame clones only, not all of them. The sample contains 40,000 to 45,000 clones, around 71% of which appear only once. This material consisted of CD4+ T cells from PBMCs cultured without peptide, taken after COVID-19 vaccination. This clonotype originated in a human donor who received a COVID-19 vaccine. The V call is TRBV6-5, the J call TRBJ2-5; D gene unclear. The CDR3: CASSYSPGRETQYF. The CDR3 nucleotides read TGTGCCAGCAGTTACTCGCCCGGTAGGGAGACCCAGTACTTC.